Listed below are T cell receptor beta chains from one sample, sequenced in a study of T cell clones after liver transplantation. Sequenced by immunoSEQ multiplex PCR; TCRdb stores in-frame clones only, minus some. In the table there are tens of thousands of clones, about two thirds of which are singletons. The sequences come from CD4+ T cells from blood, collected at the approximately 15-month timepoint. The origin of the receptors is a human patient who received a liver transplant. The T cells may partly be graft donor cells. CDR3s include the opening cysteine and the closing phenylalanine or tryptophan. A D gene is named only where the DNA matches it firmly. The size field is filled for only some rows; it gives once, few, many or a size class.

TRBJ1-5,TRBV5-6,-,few,CASSSAWGGDQPQHF,TGTGCCAGCAGCTCCGCGTGGGGGGGTGATCAGCCCCAGCATTTT
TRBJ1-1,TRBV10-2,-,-,CASSETGTGEAFF,TGCGCCAGCAGTGAAACCGGGACTGGAGAAGCTTTCTTT
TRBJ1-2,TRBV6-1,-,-,CASRRWNYGYTF,TGTGCCAGCAGACGATGGAACTATGGCTACACCTTC
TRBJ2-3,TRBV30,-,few,CAWVGDTDTQYF,TGTGCCTGGGTCGGGGACACAGATACGCAGTATTTT
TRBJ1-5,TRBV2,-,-,CASSYREGQPQHF,TGTGCCAGCAGTTACAGGGAAGGTCAGCCCCAGCATTTT
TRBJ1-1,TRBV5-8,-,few,CASSLVGMGFF,TGTGCCAGCAGCTTGGTTGGGATGGGTTTCTTT
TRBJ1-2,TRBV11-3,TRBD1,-,CASSFQGDYTF,TGTGCCAGCAGCTTTCAGGGGGACTACACCTTC
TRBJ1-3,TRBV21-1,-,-,CASSKGASGNTIYF,TGTGCCAGCAGCAAAGGGGCCTCTGGAAACACCATATATTTT
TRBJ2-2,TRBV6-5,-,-,CASRVKGNTGELFF,TGTGCCAGCAGGGTTAAGGGGAACACCGGGGAGCTGTTTTTT
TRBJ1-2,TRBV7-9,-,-,CASSLSQPDNGYTF,TGTGCCAGCAGCCTAAGTCAGCCAGACAACGGCTACACCTTC
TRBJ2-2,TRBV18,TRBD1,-,CASSIRGQGLSGELFF,TGTGCCAGCTCAATTCGCGGACAGGGGCTATCTGGGGAGCTGTTTTTT
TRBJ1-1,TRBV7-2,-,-,CASSFSQRRNTEAFF,TGTGCCAGCAGCTTCTCACAGCGGAGGAACACTGAAGCTTTCTTT
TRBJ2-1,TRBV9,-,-,CASSVGMSSYNEQFF,TGTGCCAGCAGCGTAGGTATGAGCTCCTACAATGAGCAGTTCTTC
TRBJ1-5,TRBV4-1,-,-,CASSQEEGYSNQPQHF,TGCGCCAGCAGCCAAGAAGAGGGCTATAGCAATCAGCCCCAGCATTTT
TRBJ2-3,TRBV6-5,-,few,CASSDRTVTDTQYF,TGTGCCAGCAGTGATCGGACAGTTACAGATACGCAGTATTTT
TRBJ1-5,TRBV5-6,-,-,CASSLFNQPQHF,TGTGCCAGCAGCTTGTTCAATCAGCCCCAGCATTTT
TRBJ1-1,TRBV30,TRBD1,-,CAWSRQGDTEAFF,TGTGCCTGGAGCCGCCAGGGGGACACTGAAGCTTTCTTT
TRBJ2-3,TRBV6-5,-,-,CASSYFGRGTDTQYF,TGTGCCAGCAGTTACTTTGGCCGTGGCACAGATACGCAGTATTTT
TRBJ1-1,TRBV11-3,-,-,CASSLFRNTEAFF,TGTGCCAGCAGCTTATTCCGGAACACTGAAGCTTTCTTT
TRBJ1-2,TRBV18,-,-,CASSRDNYGYTF,TGTGCCAGCTCGAGGGATAACTATGGCTACACCTTC
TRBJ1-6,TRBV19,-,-,CASGDPSYNSPLHF,TGTGCCAGCGGAGATCCGTCTTATAATTCACCCCTCCACTTT
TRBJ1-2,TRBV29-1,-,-,CSVDHANYGYTF,TGCAGCGTTGACCACGCTAACTATGGCTACACCTTC
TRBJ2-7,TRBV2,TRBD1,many,CASTEQGGQGYEQYF,TGTGCCAGCACGGAACAGGGCGGACAGGGGTACGAGCAGTACTTC
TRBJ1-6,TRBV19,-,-,CASSIGRDSYNSPLHF,TGTGCCAGTAGTATAGGACGGGATTCCTATAATTCACCCCTCCACTTT
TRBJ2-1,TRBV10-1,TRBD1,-,CASSVRDSLHEQFF,TGCGCCAGCAGTGTCCGGGACAGCCTCCATGAGCAGTTCTTC
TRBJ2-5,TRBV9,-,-,CASSVGSGTPGETQYF,TGTGCCAGCAGCGTAGGTTCCGGGACTCCGGGGGAGACCCAGTACTTC